The present T cell receptor (beta chain) was sequenced within a study of T cells after yellow fever vaccination. Germline V gene data show CDR1 as MGHRA and CDR2 as YSYEKL. V was pared by 6 bases and J by 1 base, with 10 bases between. This CDR3 is built from 14 residues. In its sample, this clonotype was seen a few times. TCRdb reprocessed the 5' RACE reads with MiXCR, giving one entry per CDR3 protein. This sample has a few hundred thousand distinct CDR3 sequences, with 8.7% found just once. The chain couples TRBV4-1 to TRBJ1-5; no clear D. The sequencing here drew on PBMCs, taken on the day of the first yellow fever vaccination. The clonotype originates from a man younger than 30 who received the YFV17D yellow fever vaccine. CDR3 loop: CASRSVLSNQPQHF. CDR3 in DNA: TGCGCCAGCAGGTCGGTGCTCAGCAATCAGCCCCAGCATTTT.